The 27 T cell receptor beta chains below all came from one sample that was sequenced in a study of patients and donors after allogeneic stem cell transplantation. Via MiXCR, TCRdb re-called the RT-PCR reads, giving one row per CDR3 protein. The table records roughly 200,000 distinct CDR3 sequences, around two fifths of them present only once. The sample consisted of blood, either unsorted or a sorted T cell fraction (not recorded which). The receptors derive from a human donor who was either an allogeneic HSCT recipient or a stem cell or donor lymphocyte infusion donor (not recorded which). It is not recorded whose cells these are; they may come from a transplant donor.

The J gene is TRBJ1-1, the V gene TRBV12-3 or TRBV12-4; D is possibly TRBD1 (5 bases). The CDR3 runs to 11 residues. Trimming cost V 6 bases and J 8 bases, with 10 bases left between them. As DNA, the CDR3 is TGTGCCAGCAGCCAGAACAGGGAAGCTTTCTTT. It specifies CASSQNREAFF.

This sequence joins TRBV9 and TRBJ1-3; tentative D call: TRBD1 (6 bases). The length of the CDR3 is 15 residues. Trimming left V 3 bases short and J 1 base short, with 11 bases between. Looked up from germline, CDR1 is SGDLS and CDR2 is YYNGEE. Here the CDR3 reads CASSATQGSGNTIYF. The CDR3, as DNA: TGTGCCAGCAGCGCAACGCAGGGGTCTGGAAACACCATATATTTT.

J is TRBJ2-2 and V is TRBV5-5; TRBD2 aligns across 8 bases. V lost 5 bases and J lost 6; bases outside the gene matches: 6. Germline V gene sequence: CDR1 SGHKS, CDR2 YYEKEE (reference sequence). This CDR3 is 14 amino acids long. CDR3 residues: CASSSTSGPGELFF. The DNA of the CDR3 is TGTGCCAGCAGTTCTACTAGCGGTCCCGGGGAGCTGTTTTTT. Full variable domain (rest looked up from reference TRBV5-5 and TRBJ2-2): DAGVTQSPTHLIKTRGQQVTLRCSPISGHKSVSWYQQVLGQGPQFIFQYYEKEERGRGNFPDRFSARQFPNYSSELNVNALLLGDSALYLCASSSTSGPGELFFGEGSRLTVL.

This chain connects TRBV5-1 to TRBJ2-1; 10 positions agree with TRBD2. The ends lost 0 bases at V and 5 bases at J; junction bases unmatched: 5. Germline V gives CDR1 SGHRS, CDR2 YFSETQ. There are 16 residues in the CDR3. The CDR3 DNA reads TGCGCCAGCAGCTTGGCCGGGCTAGCGGGGGACAATGAGCAGTTCTTC. Translating it yields CASSLAGLAGDNEQFF.

This clonotype was observed a handful of times. The chain employs TRBV29-1 and TRBJ1-1; maybe TRBD1 (6 bases). Trimming left V 7 bases short and J 4 bases short, with 13 bases between. This CDR3 spans 12 amino acids. Germline V gives CDR1 SQVTM, CDR2 ANQGSEA. The CDR3 nucleotides are TGCAGCGCCGCAGGGGTCGGCACTGAAGCTTTCTTT. It specifies CSAAGVGTEAFF.

The chain couples TRBV15 to TRBJ2-1; TRBD2 aligns across 11 bases. V lost 0 bases to trimming and J lost 9 bases; unmatched junction nucleotides: 13. The germline V gene has CDR1 LNHNV and CDR2 YYDKDF (reference sequence). CDR3 length: 18 residues. This CDR3 reads CATSRDELAGASGSEQFF. CDR3 nucleotides: TGTGCCACCAGCAGAGATGAACTAGCGGGGGCCAGTGGATCTGAGCAGTTCTTC.

A single count supports this clonotype. The chain is built from TRBV5-1 and TRBJ2-5; a possible D gene is TRBD2 (5 bases). Germline V gene sequence: CDR1 SGHRS, CDR2 YFSETQ. V lost 1 base and J 4 bases, leaving 8 bases between the germline ends. This CDR3 comprises 13 residues. The CDR3 reads CASSLSGVETQYF. Written as DNA, the CDR3 is TGCGCCAGCAGCTTGTCCGGGGTAGAGACCCAGTACTTC.

The rearrangement uses TRBV3-1 and TRBJ2-2; weak D call: TRBD1 (5 bases). V was shortened by 3 bases and J by 2 bases, with 10 bases between the two germline ends. CDR3 length equals 15 residues. Germline loops: CDR1 LGHDT, CDR2 YNNKEL (reference sequence). The CDR3: CASSHRGFNTGELFF. In nucleotides, the CDR3 is TGTGCCAGCAGCCATAGGGGATTCAACACCGGGGAGCTGTTTTTT. Complete variable domain (other parts from reference TRBV3-1 and TRBJ2-2): DTAVSQTPKYLVTQMGNDKSIKCEQNLGHDTMYWYKQDSKKFLKIMFSYNNKELIINETVPNRFSPKSPDKAHLNLHINSLELGDSAVYFCASSHRGFNTGELFFGEGSRLTVL.

V and J are TRBV3-1 and TRBJ2-3, with no clear D. The V gene lost 4 bases and the J gene lost 3 bases, with 11 bases spanning the gap. Germline CDR1 is LGHDT and CDR2 is YNNKEL (reference sequence). The CDR3 is 14 amino acids. CDR3 coding DNA: TGTGCCAGCAGCCGGTTGGTGCGAACAGATACGCAGTATTTT. Amino acid sequence: CASSRLVRTDTQYF.

This clonotype was picked up one time. This chain joins TRBV28 and TRBJ2-5, with 10 positions matching TRBD2. V lost 5 bases, J lost 5 bases, and 11 bases stayed unmatched. The germline CDR1 and CDR2 sequences are MDHEN and SYDVKM. The CDR3 is 16 residues long. The CDR3 DNA sequence: TGTGCCAGCAGTAAACCTGGGACTAGCGTTCGGGAGACCCAGTACTTC. It is translated as CASSKPGTSVRETQYF.

J is TRBJ1-2 and V is TRBV9; D remains unclear. The CDR3 covers 13 residues. The germline V gene encodes CDR1 SGDLS and CDR2 YYNGEE. V gave up 0 bases and J gave up 8 bases, with 11 bases separating them. Here the CDR3 reads CASSVAQFQGYTF. In DNA form, the CDR3 reads TGTGCCAGCAGCGTAGCACAGTTCCAGGGCTACACCTTC.

J is TRBJ2-2 and V is TRBV29-1, with 7 bases aligning to TRBD1. CDR1 and CDR2 from the germline V gene are SQVTM and ANQGSEA. V was pared by 8 bases and J by 0 bases, with 3 bases of the junction left unmatched. The CDR3 sequence is 13 residues long. CDR3 sequence reads: CSFQGANTGELFF. The CDR3 DNA is TGCAGCTTTCAGGGGGCGAACACCGGGGAGCTGTTTTTT.

The chain links TRBV9 to TRBJ2-1, with no clear D. V lost 2 bases, J lost 0 bases, and 9 bases lay in between. Per the germline V gene, CDR1 is SGDLS and CDR2 is YYNGEE. The CDR3 covers 15 residues. CDR3 loop: CASSVSGVSYNEQFF. The CDR3 nucleotides read TGTGCCAGCAGCGTCTCAGGAGTCTCCTACAATGAGCAGTTCTTC.

J is TRBJ2-2 and V is TRBV5-1; 8 positions agree with TRBD1. CDR1 and CDR2 (germline): SGHRS, YFSETQ. V was pared by 3 bases and J by 4 bases, with 8 bases of the junction left unmatched. The CDR3 is made up of 16 amino acids. This CDR3 is CASSSRQGASTGELFF. For the CDR3, the DNA is TGCGCCAGCAGCTCCAGGCAGGGGGCTAGCACCGGGGAGCTGTTTTTT.

This clonotype was detected only a few times. The chain employs TRBV20-1 and TRBJ1-5, with D hard to call. V lost 6 bases to trimming and J lost 7 bases, with 10 bases between them. CDR1 and CDR2 from the germline V gene are DFQATT and SNEGSKA (reference sequence). The CDR3 runs 11 residues. CDR3 amino acids: CSAGWVQPQHF. The CDR3 nucleotides are TGCAGTGCAGGCTGGGTCCAGCCCCAGCATTTT.

The chain employs TRBV9 and TRBJ2-2; D is perhaps TRBD2 (6 bases). V shed 3 bases and J shed 0 bases, with 15 bases lying between them. Germline CDR1 SGDLS, CDR2 YYNGEE. The CDR3 extends over 17 amino acids. The CDR3 reads CASSAIEGTPNTGELFF. Here the CDR3 DNA reads TGTGCCAGCAGCGCTATTGAAGGGACTCCGAACACCGGGGAGCTGTTTTTT.

V is TRBV11-2 and J is TRBJ1-2; perhaps TRBD1 as D (5 bases). The germline V gene has CDR1 SGHAT and CDR2 FQNNGV. V lost 0 bases and J lost 5, with 19 bases in between. The CDR3 has 17 residues. CDR3 DNA sequence: TGTGCCAGCAGCTTAGATGGGATGAGGGGCCGCCTTTATGGCTACACCTTC. Amino acids: CASSLDGMRGRLYGYTF.

V is TRBV20-1 and J is TRBJ1-4; no firm D call. Trimming left V 0 bases short and J 3 bases short, with 20 bases between. CDR1 is DFQATT, CDR2 SNEGSKA, per germline (reference sequence). The CDR3 loop spans 18 amino acids. The CDR3 protein is CSARDPVSQSEANEKLFF. The CDR3 nucleotides read TGCAGTGCTAGAGATCCGGTGAGCCAGTCTGAAGCTAATGAAAAACTGTTTTTT.

This clonotype was seen a handful of times. The DNA of the CDR3 is TGTGCCAGCAGTCCATCAGGTTCCCTTTATGGCTACACCTTC. It translates to CASSPSGSLYGYTF. J is TRBJ1-2 and V is TRBV9; D remains unclear. This CDR3 contains 14 residues. The ends were cut back, 5 bases at V and 5 bases at J, with 16 bases in the middle. Germline CDR1 is SGDLS and CDR2 is YYNGEE.

The gene calls are TRBV9 and TRBJ2-1; no reliable D call. Looked up from germline, CDR1 is SGDLS and CDR2 is YYNGEE. With 4 bases removed from V and 1 base from J, the gap between germline ends came to 18 bases. The length of the CDR3 is 17 residues. The CDR3 sequence is CASSPHRGAHSYNEQFF. CDR3 DNA: TGTGCCAGCAGCCCGCACCGTGGCGCCCATTCCTACAATGAGCAGTTCTTC.

The gene calls are TRBV12-3 or TRBV12-4 and TRBJ1-5; D gene uncertain. This CDR3 comprises 14 residues. V gave up 0 bases and J gave up 3 bases, with 6 bases separating them. The CDR3: CASSLAVNNQPQHF. CDR3 sequence (DNA): TGTGCCAGCAGTTTAGCAGTAAACAATCAGCCCCAGCATTTT.

This CDR3 is CSATSPGEQSSYEQYF. The CDR3 nucleotides read TGCAGTGCTACCTCCCCCGGGGAGCAGAGCTCCTACGAGCAGTACTTC. The rearrangement uses TRBV20-1 and TRBJ2-7; the D gene is possibly TRBD2 (5 bases). Between the trimmed V and J ends, which lost 4 bases and 0 bases, there was a span of 19 bases. Germline V lookup: CDR1 DFQATT, CDR2 SNEGSKA (reference sequence). The CDR3 is 16 amino acids.

This clonotype was seen a few times. The V and J genes are TRBV2 and TRBJ1-5; 7 nucleotides match TRBD1. V shed 6 bases and J 5 bases; nucleotides not matched to a gene: 1. Germline CDR1 is SNHLY and CDR2 is FYNNEI. The CDR3 sequence is 12 residues long. CDR3 sequence reads: CASRTGYQPQHF. The CDR3, as DNA: TGTGCCAGCAGGACAGGGTATCAGCCCCAGCATTTT.

The chain uses TRBV20-1 and TRBJ1-1; the D gene is possibly TRBD1 (5 bases). Germline-derived CDR1 and CDR2 are DFQATT and SNEGSKA (reference sequence). The CDR3 consists of 12 residues. V dropped 5 bases and J dropped 4 bases, with 11 bases sitting between them. This CDR3 is CSAPGGTTEAFF. The CDR3 DNA reads TGCAGTGCTCCGGGGGGGACCACTGAAGCTTTCTTT.

In its sample, this clonotype was seen a few times. The J gene is TRBJ1-5, the V gene TRBV29-1; 7 bases map to TRBD1. Trimming cost V 6 bases and J 0 bases; bases outside gene matches: 5. The CDR3 runs to 14 residues. The germline CDR1 and CDR2 sequences are SQVTM and ANQGSEA. The CDR3 region is CSVAGQYSNQPQHF. The CDR3, as DNA: TGCAGCGTGGCGGGACAGTATAGCAATCAGCCCCAGCATTTT.

The rearrangement links TRBV3-1 to TRBJ2-1; D not certain. Deletions cut 3 bases from V and 7 bases from J, with 4 bases between. Germline-derived CDR1 and CDR2 are LGHDT and YNNKEL (reference sequence). CDR3 length: 11 amino acids. CDR3 region: CASSQLNEQFF. The CDR3, as DNA: TGTGCCAGCAGCCAGTTAAATGAGCAGTTCTTC.

This clonotype came up a few times. The chain couples TRBV10-3 to TRBJ1-1, with a tentative D call TRBD1 (6 bases). Per the germline V gene, CDR1 is ENHRY and CDR2 is SYGVKD. This CDR3 is 13 amino acids long. With 10 bases removed from V and 4 bases from J, the gap between germline ends came to 16 bases. The CDR3 region has the DNA TGTGCCACGGGGGGCAGGGTGGGCACTGAAGCTTTCTTT. Translated: CATGGRVGTEAFF.